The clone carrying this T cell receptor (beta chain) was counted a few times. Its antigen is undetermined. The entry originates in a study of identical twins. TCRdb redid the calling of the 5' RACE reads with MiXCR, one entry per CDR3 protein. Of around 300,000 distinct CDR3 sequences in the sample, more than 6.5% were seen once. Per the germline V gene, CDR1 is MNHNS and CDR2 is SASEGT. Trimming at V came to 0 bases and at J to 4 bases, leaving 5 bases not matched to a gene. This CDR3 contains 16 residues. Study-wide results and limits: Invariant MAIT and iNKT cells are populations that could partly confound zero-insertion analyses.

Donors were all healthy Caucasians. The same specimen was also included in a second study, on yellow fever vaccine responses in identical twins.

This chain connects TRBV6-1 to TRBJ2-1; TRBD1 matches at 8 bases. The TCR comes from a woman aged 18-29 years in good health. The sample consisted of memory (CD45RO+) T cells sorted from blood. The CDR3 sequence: CASSEAPQGAYNEQFF. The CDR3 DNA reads TGTGCCAGCAGTGAAGCCCCCCAGGGGGCTTACAATGAGCAGTTCTTC.